Sequencing of this T cell receptor beta chain was carried out in a study of T cell repertoires in cytomegalovirus infection. Study-level information: Shared public TCR beta signatures pointed to both CMV infection and a matching HLA type.

This clonotype has a count of ten or more. Its antigen remains unknown. The V gene end was trimmed by 4 bases and the J gene end by 2 bases; junction bases not matched to a gene: 7. The CDR3 contains 18 residues. The germline gives CDR1 LNHDA, CDR2 SQIVND (reference sequence). TCRdb fed the reads into MiXCR, producing one record per CDR3 protein. This table has around 450,000 distinct CDR3 sequences, 10% to 12% appearing once. General study points: Predominance within the ex vivo response was attributable to HLA-C-restricted CMV-specific TCR beta clonotypes. Cumulative public TCR beta family frequency identified carriers of CMV plus the relevant HLA.

This sequence was found in a human donor in good health (CMV status not recorded). Some clones in this sample may be carry-over from other donors' samples. V is TRBV19 and J is TRBJ2-4; 14 bases align to TRBD2. The specimen was PBMCs. The CDR3 nucleotides read TGTGCCAGTAGTACGACTAGCGGGGGGGCCGTAACCAAAAACATTCAGTACTTC. Translation gives CASSTTSGGAVTKNIQYF.